Listed here is a single T cell receptor beta chain. Its matching antigen is unknown. The material for each subset, its genomic DNA, was split evenly across several immunoSEQ plates. Sequenced by immunoSEQ multiplex PCR; TCRdb stores in-frame clones only, minus some. The sample has approximately 2.5 million clones; 93% are singletons. The record originates from a study of shared clonotypes between healthy human individuals. Study-wide findings and caveats: At large depth, rarefaction still showed sorted-subset sequencing to be incomplete.

The CDR3 covers 16 residues. CDR1 SGDLS and CDR2 YYNGEE come from the germline V gene. V was pared by 4 bases and J by 2 bases, with 7 bases of the junction left unmatched. The V and J genes are TRBV9 and TRBJ2-2; 8 positions match TRBD1. The sequenced material came from naive CD4+ T cells from PBMCs. Subset of the sample: CD45RA+ positively selected. This TCR came from a man younger than 30 in good health. Some clones in this sample may be carry-over from other donors' samples. The DNA for the CDR3 is TGTGCCAGCAGCTCAGGGGCAGGGGGCAACACCGGGGAGCTGTTTTTT. Its protein product is CASSSGAGGNTGELFF. Drawing the rest from reference TRBV9 and TRBJ2-2, the complete variable domain is DSGVTQTPKHLITATGQRVTLRCSPRSGDLSVYWYQQSLDQGLQFLIQYYNGEERAKGNILERFSAQQFPDLHSELNLSSLELGDSALYFCASSSGAGGNTGELFFGEGSRLTVL.